The 18 T cell receptor beta chains below were found in one sample sequenced in a study of vaccination effects on CD4 cells after COVID-19 (dated 2022 in TCRdb). The library was built by means of the immunoSEQ multiplex PCR assay. TCRdb's version of the immuneACCESS table is confined to in-frame rearrangements and falls short of the full clone set. An unresolved V gene accounts for under half of the shortfall where checked; the remainder is of unknown origin. This sample has roughly 33,000 clones in its table, and around 74% of those were observed once. Jointly, the top ten make up 5.5% to 8.5% of the sample. After about 10 days of culture, CD4+ T cells were isolated with the EasySep CD4+ T cell isolation kit. Convalescent patients had PCR-confirmed SARS-CoV-2 infection between March and December 2020, before Alpha, Beta and Delta variants emerged in the United States. Two doses of either the BNT162b2 or the mRNA-1273 mRNA SARS-CoV-2 vaccine were administered to participants.

Their cognate antigens are unknown. The specimen was CD4+ T cells from PBMCs cultured without peptide, collected after COVID-19 vaccination. These receptors originate from a human donor who had a prior SARS-CoV-2 infection.

The chain joins TRBV5-1 to TRBJ2-2; 7 nucleotides match TRBD1. Per the germline V gene, CDR1 is SGHRS and CDR2 is YFSETQ. The junction had 6 bases not matched to a gene; V was cut back by 2 bases and J by 5 bases. The CDR3 extends over 15 amino acids. The CDR3 loop reads CASSLRQGDTGELFF. The CDR3 DNA reads TGCGCCAGCAGCTTAAGACAGGGCGATACCGGGGAGCTGTTTTTT.

The chain uses TRBV12-5 and TRBJ2-1; 8 bases align to TRBD1. The junction had 16 bases not matched to a gene; V was cut back by 6 bases and J by 9 bases. The germline V gene has CDR1 LGHNT and CDR2 FRNRAP. CDR3 length: 16 amino acids. CDR3 sequence (DNA): TGTGCTAGTGGCGCCTCTTCCGGGACAGGTGATGGTGAGCAGTTCTTC. Its translation is CASGASSGTGDGEQFF. Based on the CDR3 plus reference TRBV12-5 and TRBJ2-1, the full variable domain is DARVTQTPRHKVTEMGQEVTMRCQPILGHNTVFWYRQTMMQGLELLAYFRNRAPLDDSGMPKDRFSAEMPDATLATLKIQPSEPRDSAVYFCASGASSGTGDGEQFFGPGTRLTVL.

The chain is built from TRBV3-1 (or the pseudogene TRBV3-2) and TRBJ2-5, with 7 bases fitting TRBD1. Germline loops: CDR1 LGHDT, CDR2 YNNKEL (reference sequence). Germline trimming cut 5 bases from V and 6 bases from J; bases unmatched to any gene: 3. The CDR3 consists of 12 residues. CDR3 sequence (DNA): TGTGCCAGCAGCGAGGACAGGAAGACCCAGTACTTC. Its translation is CASSEDRKTQYF.

The table lists this clone with a few counts. This sequence joins TRBV4-1 and TRBJ2-7; D may be TRBD1 (6 bases). The CDR3 sequence is 16 residues long. Trimming took 0 bases from V and 5 from J, leaving 17 bases between them. Germline CDR1 MGHRA, CDR2 YSYEKL. For the CDR3, the DNA is TGCGCCAGCAGCCAAGAAAGAGGACAGTTCATCCACGAGCAGTACTTC. Translated, it gives CASSQERGQFIHEQYF.

The rearrangement uses TRBV30 and TRBJ2-7, with 13 nucleotides matching TRBD2. Germline V lookup: CDR1 GTSNPN, CDR2 SVGIG (reference sequence). The CDR3 contains 14 residues. The V and J ends lost 7 bases and 9 bases, in that order; junction bases with no gene match: 12. This CDR3 is CASKSGLAGDVQYF. The CDR3 bases are TGTGCCTCAAAGTCTGGACTAGCGGGAGATGTGCAGTACTTC.

This clone was found a few times. The chain couples TRBV5-6 to TRBJ1-2, with a tentative D call TRBD1 (5 bases). This CDR3 has 13 residues. Per germline, CDR1 SGHDT and CDR2 YYEEEE. V was clipped by 6 bases and J by 2 bases, with 11 bases between them. CDR3 loop: CASNRDENYGYTF. In nucleotides, the CDR3 is TGTGCCAGCAATAGGGACGAAAACTATGGCTACACCTTC.

This rearrangement joins TRBV4-1 to TRBJ2-1; 7 bases match TRBD1. This CDR3 spans 19 amino acids. CDR1 and CDR2 (germline): MGHRA, YSYEKL. Losses at the gene ends were 2 bases for V and 4 bases for J; bases not matched to a gene: 17. The CDR3 protein is CASSQIQPHRDSPYNEQFF. Here the CDR3 DNA reads TGCGCCAGCAGCCAAATCCAGCCACACCGGGACAGTCCATACAATGAGCAGTTCTTC.

This clone was counted a few times. The chain is built from TRBV11-2 and TRBJ1-5; D gene uncertain. This CDR3 has 12 amino acids. Trimming took 0 bases from V and 6 from J, leaving 3 bases between them. The germline V gene has CDR1 SGHAT and CDR2 FQNNGV. The DNA for the CDR3 is TGTGCCAGCAGCTTAGAGGGTCAGCCCCAGCATTTT. Translating gives CASSLEGQPQHF. The complete variable domain, with remaining parts taken from reference TRBV11-2 and TRBJ1-5, reads EAGVAQSPRYKIIEKRQSVAFWCNPISGHATLYWYQQILGQGPKLLIQFQNNGVVDDSQLPKDRFSAERLKGVDSTLKIQPAKLEDSAVYLCASSLEGQPQHFGDGTRLSIL.

The V gene is TRBV11-1, the J gene TRBJ2-1; 8 bases fit TRBD2. This CDR3 is 15 amino acids long. Germline CDR1 SGHAT, CDR2 FQDESV (reference sequence). Losses at the gene ends were 1 base for V and 7 bases for J; bases not matched to a gene: 6. As DNA, the CDR3 is TGTGCCAGCAGCTTAGGTGGTGCGGGAGGTAATGAGCAGTTCTTC. Residues: CASSLGGAGGNEQFF.

J is TRBJ1-1 and V is TRBV4-1; unclear D gene. CDR1 and CDR2 from the germline V gene are MGHRA and YSYEKL. Trimming shortened V by 1 base and J by 0 bases, and 6 bases separated the two germline ends. There are 14 residues in the CDR3. The CDR3 DNA reads as TGCGCCAGCAGCCAAGTACTGATGAACACTGAAGCTTTCTTT. Its protein product is CASSQVLMNTEAFF.

The V and J genes are TRBV5-6 and TRBJ1-5, with D hard to call. CDR1 is SGHDT and CDR2 is YYEEEE in the germline V gene. The CDR3 is made up of 13 amino acids. The V end was cut by 0 bases, the J end by 6 bases, with 7 bases between. The CDR3 protein is CASSLGSFQPQHF. The CDR3 DNA reads TGTGCCAGCAGCTTGGGTAGCTTTCAGCCCCAGCATTTT.

The genes are TRBV4-3 and TRBJ2-1, with TRBD2 as a possible D gene (6 bases). The CDR3 loop spans 15 amino acids. Germline CDR1 is LGHNA and CDR2 is YSLEER. The V end lost 3 bases, the J end lost 5 bases, and 14 bases lay between the germline ends. Here the CDR3 reads CASSQEVAENNEQFF. The CDR3 bases are TGCGCCAGCAGCCAGGAAGTAGCGGAGAACAATGAGCAGTTCTTC.

The chain employs TRBV5-1 and TRBJ1-1, with unresolved D. From germline, CDR1 is SGHRS and CDR2 YFSETQ. Trimming removed 3 bases from V and 3 bases from J, with 15 bases in between. The CDR3 contains 15 residues. CDR3 nucleotides: TGCGCCAGCAGCTGGAGTCTGGGAGGTGACACTGAAGCTTTCTTT. Amino acid sequence: CASSWSLGGDTEAFF. The whole variable domain, filled in from reference TRBV5-1 and TRBJ1-1, reads KAGVTQTPRYLIKTRGQQVTLSCSPISGHRSVSWYQQTPGQGLQFLFEYFSETQRNKGNFPGRFSGRQFSNSRSEMNVSTLELGDSALYLCASSWSLGGDTEAFFGQGTRLTVV.

The rearrangement links TRBV9 to TRBJ2-2; 8 bases line up with TRBD2. The length of the CDR3 is 15 residues. Germline V gene data show CDR1 as SGDLS and CDR2 as YYNGEE. V dropped 4 bases and J dropped 5; count of bases not matched to a gene: 7. The chain's CDR3 is CASSSSGSWTGELFF. The DNA of the CDR3 is TGTGCCAGCAGCTCCAGCGGGAGTTGGACCGGGGAGCTGTTTTTT.

The chain has TRBV5-4 and TRBJ2-3; D is possibly TRBD1 or TRBD2 (6 bases each). CDR3 length: 15 amino acids. Trimming removed 3 bases from V and 2 bases from J, with 13 bases in between. Germline V CDR1 and CDR2: SGHNT, YYREEE (reference sequence). This chain's CDR3 is CASSSRGGHTDTQYF. CDR3 DNA sequence: TGTGCCAGCAGCTCCAGGGGAGGACACACAGATACGCAGTATTTT.

The sample holds a few counts of this clone. The V and J genes are TRBV11-2 and TRBJ2-2; possibly TRBD1 for D (6 bases). V shed 2 bases and J shed 4 bases, with 11 bases lying between them. The CDR3 covers 15 residues. In germline, CDR1 is SGHAT, CDR2 FQNNGV. CDR3 DNA sequence: TGTGCCAGCAGCTTACGATTAGGGGGCACCGGGGAGCTGTTTTTT. It is translated as CASSLRLGGTGELFF.

This rearrangement joins TRBV7-8 to TRBJ2-7; D is uncertain. The V end was cut by 0 bases, the J end by 4 bases, with 7 bases between. Germline V gene sequence: CDR1 SGHVS, CDR2 FQNEAQ. The CDR3 is 13 residues long. The CDR3 region has the DNA TGTGCCAGCAGCTTAGCGCGTGAGTACGAGCAGTACTTC. Its translation: CASSLAREYEQYF.

The CDR3 DNA reads as TGTGCCAGTACCCCCTTTAGTGGGACAGTATCCTCTGGAAACACCATATATTTT. Encoded protein: CASTPFSGTVSSGNTIYF. This chain links TRBV19 with TRBJ1-3; 7 bases are a match to TRBD1. Trimming at V came to 7 bases and at J to 0 bases, leaving 15 bases not matched to a gene. CDR1 LNHDA and CDR2 SQIVND come from the germline V gene (reference sequence). The CDR3 extends over 18 amino acids.